The TCR beta chain under discussion was sequenced for a study of T-cell reconstitution after alpha-beta-depleted transplantation in children. Study conclusions and caveats: T-cell numbers and diversity one year post-transplant derived largely from freshly generated T cells. Reportedly, only several hundred clones from non-depleted graft cells drove alpha-beta T-cell counts at about two months. Diversity of TCRbeta at day 60 was high in some patients, arising from surviving recipient T cells and thymic progenitors.

CDR1 and CDR2 from the germline V gene are MNHEY and SMNVEV (reference sequence). The CDR3 extends over 15 amino acids. Trimming removed 5 bases from V and 12 bases from J; junction bases left unmatched: 14. With regard to this clonotype: Its matching antigen is unknown.

Unique molecular identifiers were built into the TCRbeta library. TCRdb re-analysed the PCR reads in MiXCR, keeping a single row per CDR3 protein. The table has around 490,000 distinct CDR3 sequences, roughly 11% seen once. The TCR comes from a female patient between 2 and 15 years old who had a stem cell transplant for aplastic anemia, so the T cells may come from the graft donor. The sample in question was PBMCs, mostly from graft donor cells, obtained 180 days after TCRalphabeta/CD19-depleted stem cell transplant. V usage is TRBV27 and J usage is TRBJ2-4; 9 bases fit TRBD1. CDR3 loop: CASSPTGQGFLGQYF. The CDR3 DNA follows: TGTGCCAGCAGTCCAACGGGACAGGGTTTCTTGGGTCAGTACTTC.